The 32 T cell receptor beta chains presented below share a single source sample, sequenced in a study of blood T cell repertoires in COVID-19. Method: immunoSEQ multiplex PCR; TCRdb's copy keeps in-frame clones and lacks some. The table has 88,000 or so clones, around nine tenths seen once; the top ten hold approximately 2.2%. The sample comprised peripheral blood. Receptors originate from a man aged 50 to 60 with acute or convalescent COVID-19.

V and J are TRBV4-1 and TRBJ2-1; a weak D match, TRBD2 (6 bases). Germline loops: CDR1 MGHRA, CDR2 YSYEKL. Trimming removed 5 bases from V and 4 bases from J, with 15 bases in between. The CDR3 covers 15 residues. The CDR3 DNA follows: TGCGCCAGCAGCGAGTCTAGCGAGCATTACAATGAGCAGTTCTTC. This translates into CASSESSEHYNEQFF.

The chain has TRBV5-1 and TRBJ2-2, with 8 nucleotides matching TRBD2. Losses at the gene ends were 1 base for V and 8 bases for J; bases not matched to a gene: 4. Germline CDR1 and CDR2: SGHRS and YFSETQ. CDR3 size: 14 residues. The CDR3 DNA reads TGCGCCAGCAGCTTGACTAGCGGCTCGGGGGAGCTGTTTTTT. This encodes CASSLTSGSGELFF.

The chain recombines TRBV18 with TRBJ1-3, with D hard to call. The CDR3 is 14 residues long. CDR1 is KGHSH, CDR2 LQKENI, per germline. The V end lost 2 bases, the J end lost 0 bases, and 5 bases lay between the germline ends. CDR3 region: CASSPSNSGNTIYF. The CDR3 DNA reads TGTGCCAGCTCACCATCTAACTCTGGAAACACCATATATTTT.

V and J are TRBV27 and TRBJ1-5; 7 bases line up with TRBD1. The CDR3 contains 14 residues. Germline lookup yields CDR1 MNHEY and CDR2 SMNVEV (reference sequence). V lost 1 base and J lost 4; bases outside the gene matches: 1. CDR3 protein: CASSLLQGNQPQHF. Written as DNA, the CDR3 is TGTGCCAGCAGTTTATTACAGGGGAATCAGCCCCAGCATTTT.

The rearrangement links TRBV27 to TRBJ2-5, with 7 positions matching TRBD1. This CDR3 spans 14 amino acids. With 4 bases clipped from V and 2 bases from J, the junction kept 4 bases outside the gene matches. CDR1 is MNHEY and CDR2 is SMNVEV in the germline V gene (reference sequence). The CDR3 bases are TGTGCCAGCAGTTCCAACAGGGGTCAAGAGACCCAGTACTTC. Its protein is CASSSNRGQETQYF.

The rearrangement links TRBV2 to TRBJ1-5; 7 positions match TRBD1. Germline lookup yields CDR1 SNHLY and CDR2 FYNNEI. The CDR3 length is 15 residues. V trimming: 4 bases; J trimming: 5 bases; junction bases outside the gene matches: 8. For the CDR3, the DNA is TGTGCCAGCAGTGCGAGGGGGCGCCGGGATCAGCCCCAGCATTTT. Its protein is CASSARGRRDQPQHF.

The chain couples TRBV24-1 to TRBJ2-3, with a possible D match to TRBD1 (6 bases). The germline V gene encodes CDR1 KGHDR and CDR2 SFDVKD. This CDR3 comprises 16 residues. The V gene lost 4 bases and the J gene lost 0 bases, with 13 bases spanning the gap. The CDR3 DNA is TGTGCCACCAGTGACAACAGGGCCTCTAGCACAGATACGCAGTATTTT. As protein: CATSDNRASSTDTQYF.

The chain has TRBV27 and TRBJ1-4; weak D call: TRBD1 (6 bases). CDR1 and CDR2 from the germline V gene are MNHEY and SMNVEV (reference sequence). This CDR3 region has 14 residues. The ends were cut back, 4 bases at V and 8 bases at J, with 14 bases in the middle. The CDR3 nucleotides are TGTGCCAGCAGTTCCACAGGGAGTCACGAAAAACTGTTTTTT. Its protein product is CASSSTGSHEKLFF.

This sequence joins TRBV18 and TRBJ2-7; D is unclear. The CDR3 is 13 residues long. Trimming stripped 3 bases from V and 3 bases from J, with 9 bases between. Germline lookup yields CDR1 KGHSH and CDR2 LQKENI. The CDR3 nucleotides are TGTGCCAGCTCACCCGCGGTTGGCTACGAGCAGTACGTC. The encoded protein is CASSPAVGYEQYV.

V usage is TRBV7-6 and J usage is TRBJ2-2; TRBD1 is a possible D gene (5 bases). Trimming took off 5 bases at V and 1 base at J, with 14 bases between the two ends. Germline-derived CDR1 and CDR2 are SGHVS and FNYEAQ. CDR3 length: 16 amino acids. Written as DNA, the CDR3 is TGTGCCAGCAGCCGATATACCACAGGGAACACCGGGGAGCTGTTTTTT. It translates to CASSRYTTGNTGELFF.

This sequence joins TRBV9 and TRBJ2-5; 10 bases agree with TRBD2. Germline CDR1 SGDLS, CDR2 YYNGEE. The CDR3 contains 17 residues. V shed 4 bases, J shed 1 base, and the junction held 10 bases outside the gene matches. CDR3 sequence: CASSPGGAGGLQETQYF. In nucleotides, the CDR3 is TGTGCCAGCAGCCCCGGGGGAGCGGGGGGGCTCCAAGAGACCCAGTACTTC.

This rearrangement joins TRBV7-9 to TRBJ2-6, with a possible D match to TRBD2 (7 bases). This CDR3 is 18 amino acids long. Trimming took 5 bases from V and 0 from J, leaving 17 bases between them. Germline V CDR1 and CDR2: SEHNR, FQNEAQ (reference sequence). CDR3 region: CASSLDMGGGSGANVLTF. Written as DNA, the CDR3 is TGTGCCAGCAGCCTGGACATGGGAGGGGGCTCTGGGGCCAACGTCCTGACTTTC.

This rearrangement joins TRBV5-1 to TRBJ2-3, with unresolved D. There are 14 residues in the CDR3. The V gene lost 2 bases and the J gene lost 2 bases, with 9 bases spanning the gap. Germline CDR1 is SGHRS and CDR2 is YFSETQ. The CDR3 coding sequence is TGCGCCAGCAGCTTCGACTCATTCACAGATACGCAGTATTTT. Protein sequence: CASSFDSFTDTQYF. The complete variable domain, with remaining parts taken from reference TRBV5-1 and TRBJ2-3, reads KAGVTQTPRYLIKTRGQQVTLSCSPISGHRSVSWYQQTPGQGLQFLFEYFSETQRNKGNFPGRFSGRQFSNSRSEMNVSTLELGDSALYLCASSFDSFTDTQYFGPGTRLTVL.

The V and J genes are TRBV12-3 or TRBV12-4 and TRBJ1-4; D gene uncertain. V lost 4 bases and J 7 bases, leaving 7 bases between the germline ends. The CDR3 runs to 12 residues. This CDR3 reads CASSSSGEKLFF. In DNA form, the CDR3 reads TGTGCCAGCAGTTCTTCCGGTGAAAAACTGTTTTTT.

In its sample, this clone was seen once. J is TRBJ2-1 and V is TRBV29-1, with TRBD2 identical over 9 bases. With 5 bases clipped from V and 0 bases from J, the junction kept 14 bases outside the gene matches. This CDR3 is built from 18 residues. Germline loops: CDR1 SQVTM, CDR2 ANQGSEA. The CDR3 DNA reads as TGCAGCGTTCTAAGGGCTAGCGGGGAGCGCTACTCCTACAATGAGCAGTTCTTC. Its translation is CSVLRASGERYSYNEQFF.

CDR3: CASSSGQPLETQYF. CDR3 DNA sequence: TGCGCCAGCAGCTCGGGACAGCCATTAGAGACCCAGTACTTC. The chain links TRBV5-1 to TRBJ2-5; 7 bases are shared with TRBD1. With V trimmed by 3 bases and J by 4 bases, 6 bases remained unmatched. The CDR3 is 14 amino acids. Germline lookup yields CDR1 SGHRS and CDR2 YFSETQ.

This sequence joins TRBV5-1 and TRBJ2-3, with D maybe TRBD2 (5 bases). Between the trimmed V and J ends, which lost 0 bases and 4 bases, there was a span of 6 bases. This CDR3 contains 13 residues. Germline V gene lookup returns CDR1 SGHRS and CDR2 YFSETQ. The CDR3 region is CASSLAGADTQYF. CDR3 DNA sequence: TGCGCCAGCAGCTTGGCCGGGGCAGATACGCAGTATTTT.

This chain joins TRBV3-1 (or the pseudogene TRBV3-2) and TRBJ2-7; D not resolved. The length of the CDR3 is 12 residues. The V gene lost 0 bases and the J gene lost 2 bases, with 2 bases spanning the gap. Germline values: CDR1 LGHDT, CDR2 YNNKEL (reference sequence). CDR3 sequence (DNA): TGTGCCAGCAGCCAAGATACCTACGAGCAGTACTTC. It translates to CASSQDTYEQYF.

The CDR3 sequence is CASSYSGRPEAFF. In nucleotides, the CDR3 is TGTGCCAGCAGTTACTCGGGGAGACCTGAAGCTTTCTTT. The chain links TRBV6-5 to TRBJ1-1; D is uncertain. CDR3 size: 13 residues. Germline-derived CDR1 and CDR2 are MNHEY and SVGAGI. V was clipped by 0 bases and J by 6 bases, with 8 bases between them.

The genes are TRBV28 and TRBJ2-1; D may be TRBD2 (6 bases). Germline V gene lookup returns CDR1 MDHEN and CDR2 SYDVKM. The CDR3 runs to 14 residues. V was clipped by 5 bases and J by 9 bases, with 17 bases between them. CDR3 amino acids: CASSGRLGRGEQFF. As DNA, the CDR3 is TGTGCCAGCAGTGGAAGACTAGGTCGGGGTGAGCAGTTCTTC.

J is TRBJ2-2 and V is TRBV11-2; D gene ambiguous. V shed 4 bases and J shed 2 bases, with 14 bases lying between them. The CDR3 covers 16 residues. CDR1 is SGHAT, CDR2 FQNNGV, per germline. Here the CDR3 reads CASSSRPRANTGELFF. In nucleotides, the CDR3 is TGTGCCAGCAGCTCCCGCCCGCGCGCCAACACCGGGGAGCTGTTTTTT.

This chain uses TRBV4-1 with TRBJ2-3; D remains ambiguous. This CDR3 contains 14 residues. V gave up 0 bases and J gave up 5 bases, with 9 bases separating them. The germline CDR1 and CDR2 sequences are MGHRA and YSYEKL. Written as DNA, the CDR3 is TGCGCCAGCAGCCAAGATACGGTGTTAGATACGCAGTATTTT. Its protein product is CASSQDTVLDTQYF.

The rearrangement joins TRBV6-5 to TRBJ2-7, with 7 bases that match TRBD2. Germline assignment: CDR1 MNHEY and CDR2 SVGAGI. The CDR3 is 14 residues long. V lost 7 bases and J lost 5; bases outside the gene matches: 11. Here the CDR3 reads CASKIRPGGDEQYF. As DNA, the CDR3 is TGTGCCAGCAAAATCCGACCGGGAGGAGACGAGCAGTACTTC.

This chain uses TRBV29-1 with TRBJ2-7; D not resolved. Trimming took off 6 bases at V and 4 bases at J, with 19 bases between the two ends. Germline CDR1 SQVTM, CDR2 ANQGSEA. This CDR3 has 14 residues. CDR3 residues: CSVAPGFRRYEQYF. The CDR3 DNA reads as TGCAGCGTCGCACCGGGTTTTCGAAGGTACGAGCAGTACTTC.

The chain employs TRBV19 and TRBJ2-2; 8 nucleotides agree with TRBD2. This CDR3 spans 15 amino acids. Germline trimming cut 7 bases from V and 7 bases from J; bases unmatched to any gene: 11. The V gene's germline CDR1 is LNHDA and CDR2 SQIVND (reference sequence). CDR3 loop: CASTMSGRGGGELFF. CDR3 in DNA: TGTGCCAGTACCATGAGCGGGAGAGGGGGCGGGGAGCTGTTTTTT.

The J gene is TRBJ2-3, the V gene TRBV18; 7 nucleotides line up with TRBD1. Germline V gene data show CDR1 as KGHSH and CDR2 as LQKENI. This CDR3 has 16 residues. J was trimmed by 0 bases and V by 6 bases; bases with no gene match: 9. This CDR3 is CASSRQGLPSTDTQYF. The DNA of the CDR3 is TGTGCCAGCTCTAGACAGGGATTACCTAGCACAGATACGCAGTATTTT.

The chain is built from TRBV7-3 and TRBJ2-7, with 10 bases fitting TRBD1. Germline trimming cut 2 bases from V and 1 base from J; bases unmatched to any gene: 2. Germline lookup yields CDR1 SGHTA and CDR2 FQGTGA. The CDR3 has 15 amino acids. The CDR3, as DNA: TGTGCCAGCAGCTTATGGGACAGGGGATCCTACGAGCAGTACTTC. The encoded protein is CASSLWDRGSYEQYF.

The chain is built from TRBV6-5 and TRBJ2-3, with 7 bases fitting TRBD1. This CDR3 spans 13 amino acids. J lost 6 bases, V lost 6 bases, and 6 bases had no gene match. Per germline, CDR1 MNHEY and CDR2 SVGAGI. As DNA, the CDR3 is TGTGCCAGCAGAACAGGGGTTTGGGATACGCAGTATTTT. It codes for CASRTGVWDTQYF.

V and J are TRBV18 and TRBJ2-2; D is unclear. This CDR3 comprises 16 residues. Germline values: CDR1 KGHSH, CDR2 LQKENI. The V and J ends lost 3 bases and 4 bases respectively, with 15 bases between them. CDR3 in amino acids: CASSPESRMRTGELFF. The CDR3 DNA follows: TGTGCCAGCTCACCCGAAAGCAGGATGCGCACCGGGGAGCTGTTTTTT.

The chain couples TRBV5-4 to TRBJ1-1; D possibly corresponds to TRBD1 (5 bases). Germline V gene lookup returns CDR1 SGHNT and CDR2 YYREEE (reference sequence). The length of the CDR3 is 14 residues. Between the trimmed V and J ends, which lost 4 bases and 10 bases, there was a span of 20 bases. The DNA of the CDR3 is TGTGCCAGCAGCCCCGACGGGGCGTACGGGGGAGCTTTCTTT. This translates into CASSPDGAYGGAFF.

The V call is TRBV10-3, the J call TRBJ2-5, with 9 positions matching TRBD1. The germline V gene has CDR1 ENHRY and CDR2 SYGVKD. J lost 5 bases, V lost 5 bases, and 6 bases had no gene match. This CDR3 comprises 14 residues. For the CDR3, the DNA is TGTGCCATCAGTCCGGGACAGGGTGGGGAGACCCAGTACTTC. Amino acids: CAISPGQGGETQYF.

The chain joins TRBV3-1 (or the pseudogene TRBV3-2) to TRBJ1-2; the D gene is possibly TRBD1 (6 bases). The CDR3 is 13 amino acids. Germline lookup yields CDR1 LGHDT and CDR2 YNNKEL (reference sequence). The V end was cut by 1 base, the J end by 11 bases, with 14 bases between. The CDR3 reads CASSQGSRGGYTF. CDR3 coding DNA: TGTGCCAGCAGCCAAGGGTCCAGGGGCGGGTACACCTTC.